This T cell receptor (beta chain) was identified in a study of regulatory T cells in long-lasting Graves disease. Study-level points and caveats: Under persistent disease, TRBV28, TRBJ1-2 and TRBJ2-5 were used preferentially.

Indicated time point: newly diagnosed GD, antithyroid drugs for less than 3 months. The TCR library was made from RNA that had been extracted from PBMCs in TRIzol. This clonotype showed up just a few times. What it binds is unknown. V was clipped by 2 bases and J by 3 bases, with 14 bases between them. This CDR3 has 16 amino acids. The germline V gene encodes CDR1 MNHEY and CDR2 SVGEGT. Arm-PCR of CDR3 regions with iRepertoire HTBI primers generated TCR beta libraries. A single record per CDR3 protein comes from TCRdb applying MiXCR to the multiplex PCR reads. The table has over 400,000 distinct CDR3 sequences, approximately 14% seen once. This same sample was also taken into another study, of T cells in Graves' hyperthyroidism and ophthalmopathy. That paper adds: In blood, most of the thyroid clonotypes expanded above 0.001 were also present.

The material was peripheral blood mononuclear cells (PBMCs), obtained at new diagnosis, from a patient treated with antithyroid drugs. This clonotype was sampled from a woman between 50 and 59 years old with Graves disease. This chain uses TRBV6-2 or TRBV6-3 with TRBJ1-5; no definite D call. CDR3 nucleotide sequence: TGTGCCAGCAGTTACCGGGCGGGAGACTACAATCAGCCCCAGCATTTT. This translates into CASSYRAGDYNQPQHF.